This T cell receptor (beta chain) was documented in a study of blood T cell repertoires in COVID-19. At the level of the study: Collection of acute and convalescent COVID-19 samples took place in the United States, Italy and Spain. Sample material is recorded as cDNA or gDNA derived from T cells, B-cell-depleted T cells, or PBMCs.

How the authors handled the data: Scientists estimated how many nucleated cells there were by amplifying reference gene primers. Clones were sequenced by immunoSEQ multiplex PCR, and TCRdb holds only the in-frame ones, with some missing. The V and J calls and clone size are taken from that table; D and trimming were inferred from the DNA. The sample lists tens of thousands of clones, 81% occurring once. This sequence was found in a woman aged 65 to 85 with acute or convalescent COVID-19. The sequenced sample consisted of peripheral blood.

CDR3 DNA sequence: TGTGCCAGCAGCTCGACTAGCGGGGGGAGCATTAGCACAGATACGCAGTATTTT. Its translation is CASSSTSGGSISTDTQYF. The V call is TRBV28, the J call TRBJ2-3; TRBD2 aligns across 13 bases. CDR1 is MDHEN, CDR2 SYDVKM, per germline. This CDR3 spans 18 amino acids. V trimming: 6 bases; J trimming: 0 bases; junction bases outside the gene matches: 9.